This entry concerns a single TCR beta chain. This specimen comes from a study of blood T cell repertoires in COVID-19. As for the study in general: The study drew acute and convalescent COVID-19 samples from the United States, Italy and Spain. From T cells, B-cell-depleted T cells, or PBMCs came the material, which was cDNA or gDNA.

The CDR3 length is 11 residues. Germline CDR1 is SNHLY and CDR2 is FYNNEI. Trimming took off 4 bases at V and 8 bases at J, with 5 bases between the two ends. In the authors' methods: Reference gene primer amplification gave estimated nucleated cell counts. Sequencing used immunoSEQ multiplex PCR; TCRdb keeps in-frame clones, though not all of them. That table furnishes V, J and clone size, whereas the DNA furnished D and trimming. The table includes 100,000 to 110,000 clones, 80% to 95% detected once. Source material: peripheral blood. This rearrangement joins TRBV2 to TRBJ1-4, with D unclear. The sequence derives from a man aged 45-60 years with active COVID-19. The CDR3 DNA reads TGTGCCAGCAGTGTTGAGGAAAAACTGTTTTTT. As protein: CASSVEEKLFF.